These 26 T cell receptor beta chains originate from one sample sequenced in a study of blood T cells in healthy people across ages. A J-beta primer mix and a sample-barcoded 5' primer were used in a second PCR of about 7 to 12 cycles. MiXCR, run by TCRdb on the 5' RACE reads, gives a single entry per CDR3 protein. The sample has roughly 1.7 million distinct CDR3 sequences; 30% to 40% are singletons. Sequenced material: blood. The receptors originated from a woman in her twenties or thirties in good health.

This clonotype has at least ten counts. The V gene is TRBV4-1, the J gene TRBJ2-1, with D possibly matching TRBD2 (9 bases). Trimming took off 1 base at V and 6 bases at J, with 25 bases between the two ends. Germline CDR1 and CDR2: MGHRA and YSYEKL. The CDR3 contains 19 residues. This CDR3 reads CASSQVGGGAGTGGNEQFF. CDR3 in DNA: TGCGCCAGCAGCCAAGTTGGCGGGGGGGCGGGGACAGGAGGCAATGAGCAGTTCTTC.

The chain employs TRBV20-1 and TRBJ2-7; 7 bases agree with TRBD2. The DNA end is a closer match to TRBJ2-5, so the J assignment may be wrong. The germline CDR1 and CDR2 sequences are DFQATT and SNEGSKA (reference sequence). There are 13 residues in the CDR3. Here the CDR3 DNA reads TGCAGTGCTAGGGGACTAAGGGTGGAGACCCAGTACTTC. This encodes CSARGLRVETQYF.

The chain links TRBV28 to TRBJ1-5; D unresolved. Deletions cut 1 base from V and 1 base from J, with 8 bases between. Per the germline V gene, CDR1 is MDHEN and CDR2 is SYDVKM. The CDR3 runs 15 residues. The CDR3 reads CASSLYGNSNQPQHF. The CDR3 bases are TGTGCCAGCAGTTTATATGGCAACAGCAATCAGCCCCAGCATTTT.

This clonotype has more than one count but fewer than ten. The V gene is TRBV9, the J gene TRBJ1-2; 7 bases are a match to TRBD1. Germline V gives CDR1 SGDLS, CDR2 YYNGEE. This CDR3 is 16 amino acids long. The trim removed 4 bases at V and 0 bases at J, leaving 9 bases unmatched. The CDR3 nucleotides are TGTGCCAGCAGCAGCGGGACAGACCCCCCTAACTATGGCTACACCTTC. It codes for CASSSGTDPPNYGYTF.

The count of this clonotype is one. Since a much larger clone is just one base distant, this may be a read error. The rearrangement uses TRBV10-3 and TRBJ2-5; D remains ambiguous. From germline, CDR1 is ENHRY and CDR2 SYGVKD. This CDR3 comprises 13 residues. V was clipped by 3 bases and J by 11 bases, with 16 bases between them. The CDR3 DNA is TGTGCCATCAGTGACCAAGAGACCAATGAGCAGTACTTC. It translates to CAISDQETNEQYF.

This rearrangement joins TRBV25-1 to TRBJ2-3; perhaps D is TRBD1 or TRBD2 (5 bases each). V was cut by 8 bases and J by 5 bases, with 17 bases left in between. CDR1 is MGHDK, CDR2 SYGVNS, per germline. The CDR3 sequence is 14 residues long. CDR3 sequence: CASGSLGQGDTQYF. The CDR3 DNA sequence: TGTGCCAGCGGGAGTCTGGGGCAAGGAGATACGCAGTATTTT.

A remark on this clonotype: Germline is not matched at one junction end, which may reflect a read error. The CDR3 DNA is TGTGCCAGCCGAGGACGGATTTCCCAAGGGACCCAGTACTTC. As protein: CASRGRISQGTQYF. The chain has TRBV18 and TRBJ2-5; D ambiguous. This CDR3 is 14 amino acids long. Germline CDR1 reads KGHSH; CDR2 reads LQKENI.

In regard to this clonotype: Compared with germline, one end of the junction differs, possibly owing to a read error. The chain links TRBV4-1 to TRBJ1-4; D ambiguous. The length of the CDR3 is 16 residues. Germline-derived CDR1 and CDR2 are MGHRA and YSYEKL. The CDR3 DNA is TGCGCCAGCAACCAAGATGTGCGGGGTAGTCGTGAAAAACTGTTTTTT. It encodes CASNQDVRGSREKLFF.

CDR3 residues: CASSPLPLTDTQYF. Here the CDR3 DNA reads TGTGCCAGCAGCCCTCTTCCTCTCACAGATACGCAGTATTTT. The chain combines TRBV5-4 with TRBJ2-3; D is unresolved. V shed 4 bases and J shed 2 bases, with 11 bases lying between them. This CDR3 is built from 14 residues. Germline lookup yields CDR1 SGHNT and CDR2 YYREEE (reference sequence).

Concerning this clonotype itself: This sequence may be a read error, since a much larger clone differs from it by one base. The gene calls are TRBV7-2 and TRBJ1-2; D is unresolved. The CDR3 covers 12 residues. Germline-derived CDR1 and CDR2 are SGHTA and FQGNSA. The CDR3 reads CASSANRYGCTF. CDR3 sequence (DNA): TGTGCCAGCAGCGCCAACCGCTATGGCTGCACCTTC.

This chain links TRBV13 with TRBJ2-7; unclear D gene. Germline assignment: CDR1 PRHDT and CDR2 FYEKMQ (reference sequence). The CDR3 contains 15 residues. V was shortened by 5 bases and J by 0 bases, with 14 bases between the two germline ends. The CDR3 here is CASSPRNSSSYEQYF. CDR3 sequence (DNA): TGTGCCAGCAGCCCCCGGAACAGTAGCTCCTACGAGCAGTACTTC. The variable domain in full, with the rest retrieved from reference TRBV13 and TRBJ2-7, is AAGVIQSPRHLIKEKRETATLKCYPIPRHDTVYWYQQGPGQDPQFLISFYEKMQSDKGSIPDRFSAQQFSDYHSELNMSSLELGDSALYFCASSPRNSSSYEQYFGPGTRLTVT.

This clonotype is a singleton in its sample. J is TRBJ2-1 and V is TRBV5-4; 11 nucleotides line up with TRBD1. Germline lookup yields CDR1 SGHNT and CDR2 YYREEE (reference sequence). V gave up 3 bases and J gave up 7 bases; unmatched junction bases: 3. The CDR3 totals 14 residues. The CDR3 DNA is TGTGCCAGCAGCTCGGGACAGGGGGATAATGAGCAGTTCTTC. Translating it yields CASSSGQGDNEQFF.

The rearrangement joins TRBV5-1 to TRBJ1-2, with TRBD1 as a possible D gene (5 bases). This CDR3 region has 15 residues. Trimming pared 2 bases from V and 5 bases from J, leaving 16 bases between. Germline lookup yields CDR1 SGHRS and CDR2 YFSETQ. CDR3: CASSLTPEGRYGYTF. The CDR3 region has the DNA TGCGCCAGCAGCTTAACCCCCGAGGGGAGGTATGGCTACACCTTC. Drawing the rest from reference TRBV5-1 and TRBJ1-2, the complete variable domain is KAGVTQTPRYLIKTRGQQVTLSCSPISGHRSVSWYQQTPGQGLQFLFEYFSETQRNKGNFPGRFSGRQFSNSRSEMNVSTLELGDSALYLCASSLTPEGRYGYTFGSGTRLTVV.

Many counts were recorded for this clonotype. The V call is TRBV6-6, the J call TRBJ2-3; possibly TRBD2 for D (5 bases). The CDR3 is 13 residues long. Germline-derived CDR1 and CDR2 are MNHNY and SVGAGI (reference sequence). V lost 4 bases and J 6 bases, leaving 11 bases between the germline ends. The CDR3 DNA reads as TGTGCCAGCAGTTTTGCTAGCCTGGATACGCAGTATTTT. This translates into CASSFASLDTQYF.

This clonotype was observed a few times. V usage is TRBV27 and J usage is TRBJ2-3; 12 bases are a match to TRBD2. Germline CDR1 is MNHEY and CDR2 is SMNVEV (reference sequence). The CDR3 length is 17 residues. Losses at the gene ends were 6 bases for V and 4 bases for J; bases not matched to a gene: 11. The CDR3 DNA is TGTGCCAGCAGACCGTTCTCTAGCGGGGGGGTCGCAGATACGCAGTATTTT. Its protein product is CASRPFSSGGVADTQYF.

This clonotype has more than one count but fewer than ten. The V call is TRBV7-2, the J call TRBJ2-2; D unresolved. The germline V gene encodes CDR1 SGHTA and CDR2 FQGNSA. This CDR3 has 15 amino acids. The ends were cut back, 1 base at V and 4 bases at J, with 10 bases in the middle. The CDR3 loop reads CASSLGGLGTGELFF. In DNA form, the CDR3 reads TGTGCCAGCAGCTTAGGGGGTTTAGGCACCGGGGAGCTGTTTTTT.

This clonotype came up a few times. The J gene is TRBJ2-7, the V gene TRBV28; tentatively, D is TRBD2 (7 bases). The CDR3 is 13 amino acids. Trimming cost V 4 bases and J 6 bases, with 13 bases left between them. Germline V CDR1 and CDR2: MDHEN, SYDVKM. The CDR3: CASSSYREGEQYF. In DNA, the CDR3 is TGTGCCAGCAGTTCCTACAGGGAGGGCGAGCAGTACTTC.

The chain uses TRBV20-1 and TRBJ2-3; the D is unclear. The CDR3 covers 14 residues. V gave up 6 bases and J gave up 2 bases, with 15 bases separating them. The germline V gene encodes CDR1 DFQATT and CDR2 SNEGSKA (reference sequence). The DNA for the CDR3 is TGCAGTGCCCCTAGACAAATAGCCACAGATACGCAGTATTTT. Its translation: CSAPRQIATDTQYF.

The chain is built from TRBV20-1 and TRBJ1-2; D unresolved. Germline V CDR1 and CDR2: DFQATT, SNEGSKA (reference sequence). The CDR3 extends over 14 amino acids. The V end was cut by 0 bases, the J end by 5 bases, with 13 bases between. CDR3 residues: CSARDLTDKYGYTF. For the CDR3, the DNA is TGCAGTGCTAGAGATCTAACCGACAAATATGGCTACACCTTC.

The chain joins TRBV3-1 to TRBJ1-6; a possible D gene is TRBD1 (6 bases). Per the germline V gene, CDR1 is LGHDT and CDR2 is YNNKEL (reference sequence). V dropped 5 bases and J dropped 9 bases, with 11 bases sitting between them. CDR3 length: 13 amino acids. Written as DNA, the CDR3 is TGTGCCAGCAGCAACAACAGGGCTTCACCCCTCCACTTT. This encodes CASSNNRASPLHF. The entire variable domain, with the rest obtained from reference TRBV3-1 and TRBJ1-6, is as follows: DTAVSQTPKYLVTQMGNDKSIKCEQNLGHDTMYWYKQDSKKFLKIMFSYNNKELIINETVPNRFSPKSPDKAHLNLHINSLELGDSAVYFCASSNNRASPLHFGNGTRLTVT.

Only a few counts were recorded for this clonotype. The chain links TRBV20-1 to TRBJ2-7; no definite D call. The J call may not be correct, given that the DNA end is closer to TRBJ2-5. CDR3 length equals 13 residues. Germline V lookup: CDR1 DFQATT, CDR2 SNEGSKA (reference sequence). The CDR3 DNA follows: TGCAGTGCTAGAGGAGACGGCCAAGAGACCCAGTACTTC. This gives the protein CSARGDGQETQYF.

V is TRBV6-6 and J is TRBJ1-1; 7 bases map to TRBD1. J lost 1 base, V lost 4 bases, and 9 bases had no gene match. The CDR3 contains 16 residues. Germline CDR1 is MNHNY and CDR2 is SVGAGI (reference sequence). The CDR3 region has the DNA TGTGCCAGCAGTTCCCCACCCGGGACAGCGAACACTGAAGCTTTCTTT. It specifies CASSSPPGTANTEAFF.

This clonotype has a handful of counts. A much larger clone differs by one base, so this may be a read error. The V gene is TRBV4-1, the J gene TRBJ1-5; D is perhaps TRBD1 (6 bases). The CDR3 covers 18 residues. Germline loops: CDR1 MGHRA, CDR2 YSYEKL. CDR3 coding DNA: TGCGCCAGCAGCCGAGATAGTATAGGGGGGGATAGCAATCGGCCCCAGCATTTT. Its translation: CASSRDSIGGDSNRPQHF.

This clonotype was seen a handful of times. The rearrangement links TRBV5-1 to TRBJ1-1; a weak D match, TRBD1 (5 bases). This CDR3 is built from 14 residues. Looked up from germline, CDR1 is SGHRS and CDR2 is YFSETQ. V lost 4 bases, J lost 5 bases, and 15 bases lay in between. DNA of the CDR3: TGCGCCAGCAGCGCGCAAACGGGGGGGACTGAAGCTTTCTTT. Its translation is CASSAQTGGTEAFF.

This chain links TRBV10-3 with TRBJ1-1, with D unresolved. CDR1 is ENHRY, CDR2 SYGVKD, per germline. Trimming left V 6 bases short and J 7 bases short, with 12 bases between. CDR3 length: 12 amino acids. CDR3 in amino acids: CAIRGGRFEAFF. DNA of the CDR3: TGTGCCATCAGGGGAGGACGTTTTGAAGCTTTCTTT.

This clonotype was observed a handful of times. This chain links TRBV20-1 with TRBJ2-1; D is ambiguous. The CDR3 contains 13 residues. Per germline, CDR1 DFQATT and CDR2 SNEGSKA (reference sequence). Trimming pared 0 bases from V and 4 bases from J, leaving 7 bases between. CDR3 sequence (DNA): TGCAGTGCTAGAGACGACCTATACAATGAGCAGTTCTTC. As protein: CSARDDLYNEQFF.